The present entry profiles one TCR beta chain with its context. The entry originates in a study of regulatory and conventional T cells in RAG deficiency. The CDR3 is 14 residues long. Germline loops: CDR1 MDHEN, CDR2 SYDVKM. The germline V and J ends were trimmed by 5 bases and 1 base, with 11 bases remaining between them. Clones were read by immunoSEQ multiplex PCR, and TCRdb kept only the in-frame ones, dropping some. The top ten clones hold approximately 15% of a sample with around 30,000 clones, 75% to 90% of them seen once. The same specimen was also included in a second study, on regulatory T cells. Turning to that study: Amplification used 52 TRBV primers and 13 TRBJ primers.

Sequenced sample: CD8+ T cells sorted from blood. The V gene is TRBV28, the J gene TRBJ1-1, with TRBD1 as a possible D gene (6 bases). This receptor was obtained from a human donor in good health. CDR3 region: CASSVQGRNTEAFF. In DNA, the CDR3 is TGTGCCAGCAGTGTACAGGGAAGGAACACTGAAGCTTTCTTT.